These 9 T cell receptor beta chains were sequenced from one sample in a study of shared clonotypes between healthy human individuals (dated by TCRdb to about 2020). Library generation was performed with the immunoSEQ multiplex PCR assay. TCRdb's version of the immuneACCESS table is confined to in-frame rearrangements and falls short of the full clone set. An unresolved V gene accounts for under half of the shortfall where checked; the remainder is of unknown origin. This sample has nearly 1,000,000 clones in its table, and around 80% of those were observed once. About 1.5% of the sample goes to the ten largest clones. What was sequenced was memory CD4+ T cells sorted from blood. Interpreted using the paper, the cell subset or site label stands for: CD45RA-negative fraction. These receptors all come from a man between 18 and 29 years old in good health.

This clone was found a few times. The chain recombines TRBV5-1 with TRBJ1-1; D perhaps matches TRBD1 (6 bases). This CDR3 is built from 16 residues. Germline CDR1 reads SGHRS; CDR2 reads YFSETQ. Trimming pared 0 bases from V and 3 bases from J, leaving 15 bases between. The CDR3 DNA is TGCGCCAGCAGCTTGGGGCGGGGGGCAGTGGACACTGAAGCTTTCTTT. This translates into CASSLGRGAVDTEAFF.

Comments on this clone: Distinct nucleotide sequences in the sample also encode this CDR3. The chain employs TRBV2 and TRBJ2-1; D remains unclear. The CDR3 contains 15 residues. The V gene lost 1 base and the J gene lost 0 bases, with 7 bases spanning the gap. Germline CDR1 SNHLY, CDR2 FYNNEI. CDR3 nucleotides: TGTGCCAGCAGTGAAGATCGGAGCTCCTACAATGAGCAGTTCTTC. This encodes CASSEDRSSYNEQFF. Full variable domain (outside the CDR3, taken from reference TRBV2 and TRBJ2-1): EPEVTQTPSHQVTQMGQEVILRCVPISNHLYFYWYRQILGQKVEFLVSFYNNEISEKSEIFDDQFSVERPDGSNFTLKIRSTKLEDSAMYFCASSEDRSSYNEQFFGPGTRLTVL.

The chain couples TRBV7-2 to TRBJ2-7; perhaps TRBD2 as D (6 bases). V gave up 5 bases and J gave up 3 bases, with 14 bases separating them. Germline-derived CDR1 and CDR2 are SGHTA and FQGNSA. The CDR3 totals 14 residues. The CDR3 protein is CASSPGGFIYEQYF. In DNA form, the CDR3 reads TGTGCCAGCAGCCCTGGGGGGTTTATCTACGAGCAGTACTTC. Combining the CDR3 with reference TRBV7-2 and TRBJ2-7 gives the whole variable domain GAGVSQSPSNKVTEKGKDVELRCDPISGHTALYWYRQSLGQGLEFLIYFQGNSAPDKSGLPSDRFSAERTGGSVSTLTIQRTQQEDSAVYLCASSPGGFIYEQYFGPGTRLTVT.

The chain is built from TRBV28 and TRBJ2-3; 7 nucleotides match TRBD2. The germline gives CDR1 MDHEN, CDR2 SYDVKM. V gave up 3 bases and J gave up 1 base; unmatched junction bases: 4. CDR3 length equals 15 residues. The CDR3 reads CASSFVAGGTDTQYF. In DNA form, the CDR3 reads TGTGCCAGCAGTTTTGTCGCGGGGGGCACAGATACGCAGTATTTT.

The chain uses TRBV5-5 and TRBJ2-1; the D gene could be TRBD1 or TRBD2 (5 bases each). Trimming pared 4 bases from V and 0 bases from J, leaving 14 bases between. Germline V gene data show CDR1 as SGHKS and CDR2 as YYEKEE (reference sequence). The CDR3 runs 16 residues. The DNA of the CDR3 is TGTGCCAGCAGCCGGGACGGGCTAGCCTCCTACAATGAGCAGTTCTTC. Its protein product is CASSRDGLASYNEQFF.

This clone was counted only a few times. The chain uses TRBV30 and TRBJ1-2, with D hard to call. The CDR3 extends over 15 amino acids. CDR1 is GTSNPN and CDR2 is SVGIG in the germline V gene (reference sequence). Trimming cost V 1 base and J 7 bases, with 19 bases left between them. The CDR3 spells CAWSAPRPDRSGYTF. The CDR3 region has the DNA TGTGCCTGGAGTGCCCCCCGGCCGGACCGGTCTGGCTACACCTTC.

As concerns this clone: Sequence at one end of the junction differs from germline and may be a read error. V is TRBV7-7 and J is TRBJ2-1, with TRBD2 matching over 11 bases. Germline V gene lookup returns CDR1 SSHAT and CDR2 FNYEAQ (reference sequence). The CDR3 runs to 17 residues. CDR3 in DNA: TGTGCTAGCAGCTTAACTAGCGGGGGAAGCTCCTACAATGAGCAGTTCTTC. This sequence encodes CASSLTSGGSSYNEQFF.

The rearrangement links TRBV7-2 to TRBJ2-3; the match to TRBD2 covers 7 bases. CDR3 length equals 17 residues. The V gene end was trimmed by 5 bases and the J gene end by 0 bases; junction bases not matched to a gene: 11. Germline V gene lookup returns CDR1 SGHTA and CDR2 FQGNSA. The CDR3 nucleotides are TGTGCCAGCAGCCTCTCGCCGGGGGGTACTAGCACAGATACGCAGTATTTT. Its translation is CASSLSPGGTSTDTQYF.

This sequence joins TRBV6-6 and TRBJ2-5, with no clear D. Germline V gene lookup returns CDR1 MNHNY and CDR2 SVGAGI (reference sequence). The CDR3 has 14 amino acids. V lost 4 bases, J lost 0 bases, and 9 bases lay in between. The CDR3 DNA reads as TGTGCCAGCAGTTCCGTCAGGTACCAAGAGACCCAGTACTTC. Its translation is CASSSVRYQETQYF.